The entry below describes one T cell receptor beta chain. Its antigen is currently not known. No base qualities exist here, and no much larger clone lies one base off it. The data were taken from a study of beta chain features in type 1 diabetes (dated by TCRdb to between 2017 and 2018). Study-wide context: Mean age, gender distribution, total cell number and subset yield were not different between patients and healthy donors. A total of 107,917,701 sorted cells were examined across all samples, and RNA yield correlated strongly with the number of cells per subset. The study compared TCRB repertoires of sorted circulating CD4+ T cell subsets between recently diagnosed type 1 diabetes patients and matched healthy donors. Regulatory and stem cell-like memory subsets were isolated from only 8 patients and 8 healthy donors, whereas naive and central memory subsets came from all 28 donors.

General study outcomes and caveats: Only small numbers of individuals were included in the HLA sub-analyses, which left unresolved whether HLA type had any influence on TCRB rearrangement. Because cDNA rather than genomic DNA was sequenced, highly expressing activated cells could have been over-represented, although no difference in activation and CD3 levels was found between groups. Type 1 diabetes patients showed a moderate but significant shortening of TCRB CDR3 length in all four CD4+ subsets. Naive, central memory and regulatory TCRB repertoires appeared to be more similar among patients than among healthy donors. PCR might favor shorter templates, but patient and control samples were amplified and corrected together, so any skew would affect both groups equally. At VDJ recombination sites, patients with type 1 diabetes made fewer insertions and deleted more nucleotides, a pattern implying thymic rearrangement abnormalities.

All of the isolated RNA was reverse transcribed with the High Capacity cDNA Reverse Transcription Kit, so expressed TCRB transcripts were sequenced. Deep immunoSEQ sequencing was performed on naive, central memory and regulatory T cell samples, with an average of approximately 4 million total reads per sample. Sorted cells were lysed in RLT buffer and RNA was extracted with DNase-treated RNeasy Micro or Mini kits, depending on cell number. To prevent cross-contamination, every cell subset was processed on its own, while patient and healthy donor samples were processed together. TCRB sequences were amplified from cDNA with the immunoSEQ multiplex PCR, producing 87-bp fragments spanning the CDR3 region. Amplicons were sequenced on the Illumina HiSeq platform. Per the source publication's procedure: Synthetic template baselines were used to correct PCR bias computationally, reads within Hamming distance 2 were collapsed, and singletons that could not be merged were discarded. By aligning reads against IMGT, V, D and J genes, CDR3 length, and insertions or deletions at six rearrangement sites were assigned. Within each subset, clonotype counts were normalized to the number of sorted cells before true diversity and Gini coefficients were calculated with the tcR R package. The overlap coefficient, calculated on TCRB nucleotide sequences, was used to quantify repertoire sharing. Out-of-frame TCRB sequences from naive cells were analyzed to stand in for the pre-selection repertoire. The table comes from immuneACCESS by way of TCRdb, which keeps in-frame sequences with V and J called. Part of the clones is missing from these tables; in studies checked, under half for an unresolved V gene and the rest for unknown reasons. The DNA was the basis for D and trimming; V, J and clone size are from that table. The sample contains 900,000 or so clones, roughly 15% of them found a single time. The top ten constitute 0.02% to 0.025% of the sample.

Measured from the cysteine to the phenylalanine, the CDR3 is 14 residues long. Only CDR3 DNA is held: 42 bases, read in frame from base 1. V is pruned by 4 bases and J by 8 bases, leaving 7 bases of the junction without a gene match. The germline V gene specifies MNHEY as CDR1 and SVGAGI as CDR2. A single peripheral blood draw of approximately 120 mL on average was collected from each donor into heparinised tubes. Naive, central memory, regulatory and stem cell-like memory CD4+ T cells were sorted on a BD FACSAria II using a panel including CD45RO, CCR7, CD25, CD127, CD95 and CD27. Purity was above 95% for every sorted population. PBMCs were separated immediately by Lymphoprep density gradient centrifugation and were stained directly, without being cultured. Samples were stained and sorted in pairs, with one healthy donor and one patient per experiment, so that batch effects were minimized.

The chain employs TRBV6-5 and TRBJ2-1, and 8 junction bases match TRBD2. The specimen sequenced was naive CD4+ T cells from blood. The cell subset or site label corresponds to: true naive CD4+ T cells. The origin of this receptor is a woman under 30 in good health. The nucleotides read TGTGCCAGCAGTTCAAGCGGGAGATTCGATGAGCAGTTCTTC. It translates as CASSSSGRFDEQFF.